These 20 T cell receptor beta chains were all obtained from the same sample, sequenced in a study of T cells in Graves' hyperthyroidism and ophthalmopathy. Amplification of TCR beta CDR3 regions used RNA as the template. The primer set for the first-round RT-PCR of the TCR CDR3 was HTBI. Each CDR3 protein is one row after TCRdb ran MiXCR on the multiplex PCR reads. The sample has hundreds of thousands of distinct CDR3 sequences, around 20% seen once; the top ten hold 34%. The specimen was blood. The receptors derive from a young man with Graves' ophthalmopathy.

This clonotype has ten or more counts. V is TRBV7-9 and J is TRBJ1-1, with D maybe TRBD1 (6 bases). V was trimmed by 4 bases and J by 1 base, leaving 10 bases between them. CDR1 and CDR2 (germline): SEHNR, FQNEAQ (reference sequence). CDR3 length equals 14 residues. This chain's CDR3 is CASSSRTENTEAFF. In DNA form, the CDR3 reads TGTGCCAGCAGCTCTAGGACAGAGAACACTGAAGCTTTCTTT.

V usage is TRBV5-1 and J usage is TRBJ2-1; no clear D. Germline-derived CDR1 and CDR2 are SGHRS and YFSETQ. Trimming shortened V by 4 bases and J by 6 bases, and 8 bases separated the two germline ends. There are 12 residues in the CDR3. CDR3 nucleotide sequence: TGCGCCAGCAGCGCCTTAAGCAATGAGCAGTTCTTC. This translates into CASSALSNEQFF.

Ten or more counts support this clonotype. The chain has TRBV28 and TRBJ2-5; 13 bases agree with TRBD2. CDR1 is MDHEN, CDR2 SYDVKM, per germline. Trimming at V came to 5 bases and at J to 5 bases, leaving 8 bases not matched to a gene. The CDR3 consists of 16 residues. The CDR3 reads CASSPPGLAGRETQYF. The CDR3 DNA is TGTGCCAGCAGTCCTCCGGGACTAGCGGGACGTGAGACCCAGTACTTC.

This clonotype was seen repeatedly, ten times or more. The CDR3 DNA reads TGTGCCAGCAGCCCAGGGGGGACCTCCTACAATGAGCAGTTCTTC. Amino acids: CASSPGGTSYNEQFF. The chain couples TRBV7-2 to TRBJ2-1, with D possibly matching TRBD1 (7 bases). The V and J ends lost 5 bases and 0 bases respectively, with 11 bases between them. CDR1 and CDR2 from the germline V gene are SGHTA and FQGNSA. The CDR3 is made up of 15 amino acids.

The V call is TRBV6-1, the J call TRBJ2-2, with no clear D. The CDR3 runs 15 residues. V was clipped by 1 base and J by 6 bases, with 12 bases between them. The V gene's germline CDR1 is MNHNS and CDR2 SASEGT. The CDR3 nucleotides read TGTGCCAGCAGTGAAGGAGGAGCAGGCCCCGGGGAGCTGTTTTTT. Its translation is CASSEGGAGPGELFF.

The chain carries TRBV19 and TRBJ2-2; 13 bases map to TRBD2. The V gene end was trimmed by 5 bases and the J gene end by 0 bases; junction bases not matched to a gene: 6. The CDR3 has 18 amino acids. Looked up from germline, CDR1 is LNHDA and CDR2 is SQIVND (reference sequence). CDR3 residues: CASSVTSGRWPNTGELFF. The CDR3, as DNA: TGTGCCAGTAGTGTGACTAGCGGGAGGTGGCCGAACACCGGGGAGCTGTTTTTT.

The chain recombines TRBV4-3 with TRBJ1-2, with D perhaps TRBD1 (6 bases). This CDR3 contains 15 residues. Trimming pared 0 bases from V and 10 bases from J, leaving 18 bases between. From germline, CDR1 is LGHNA and CDR2 YSLEER. The CDR3 nucleotides read TGCGCCAGCAGCCAAGATCTGGGTTCGGGACAAGTCTACACCTTC. As protein: CASSQDLGSGQVYTF.

Many counts were recorded for this clonotype. V and J are TRBV28 and TRBJ1-5; 7 bases fit TRBD1. CDR1 MDHEN and CDR2 SYDVKM come from the germline V gene. The J segment lost 1 base and the V segment lost 10 bases, leaving 10 bases of the junction unmatched. The CDR3 consists of 15 residues. The CDR3 is CATQPPGQSNQPQHF. CDR3 sequence (DNA): TGTGCCACCCAACCTCCGGGACAGAGCAATCAGCCCCAGCATTTT.

This clonotype occurred a few times. This rearrangement joins TRBV4-1 to TRBJ2-7; D remains ambiguous. Trimming pared 3 bases from V and 1 base from J, leaving 10 bases between. This CDR3 region has 14 residues. The germline V gene has CDR1 MGHRA and CDR2 YSYEKL. CDR3 sequence (DNA): TGCGCCAGCAGCCAGTGGCTGGGATCCTACGAGCAGTACTTC. Amino acids: CASSQWLGSYEQYF.

This chain connects TRBV29-1 to TRBJ2-7; D is perhaps TRBD2 (6 bases). Deletions cut 4 bases from V and 3 bases from J, with 16 bases between. Germline V lookup: CDR1 SQVTM, CDR2 ANQGSEA. The CDR3 contains 14 residues. CDR3 DNA sequence: TGCAGCGTTGCGTTGGAGGGGCTTCTCTACGAGCAGTACTTC. Encoded protein: CSVALEGLLYEQYF.

Only a few counts were recorded for this clonotype. This chain links TRBV12-3 or TRBV12-4 with TRBJ2-3; the D is unclear. V lost 4 bases, J lost 7 bases, and 9 bases lay in between. The CDR3 length is 12 residues. CDR3 coding DNA: TGTGCCAGCAGTTGGAGTGCAAATACGCAGTATTTT. Translation gives CASSWSANTQYF.

This chain links TRBV6-5 with TRBJ1-5; TRBD1 might be the D (5 bases). The CDR3 has 15 residues. Germline V gene sequence: CDR1 MNHEY, CDR2 SVGAGI. V was clipped by 2 bases and J by 2 bases, with 10 bases between them. The CDR3 DNA reads TGTGCCAGCAGTTACGGGGGAGGGGGCAATCAGCCCCAGCATTTT. Encoded protein: CASSYGGGGNQPQHF.

V and J are TRBV6-1 and TRBJ2-2, with a possible D match to TRBD2 (5 bases). The CDR3 is 15 amino acids. V was cut by 6 bases and J by 1 base, with 12 bases left in between. Germline loops: CDR1 MNHNS, CDR2 SASEGT. This CDR3 is CASRVLGRNTGELFF. The CDR3 DNA is TGTGCCAGCAGAGTACTAGGACGGAACACCGGGGAGCTGTTTTTT.

This clonotype was counted ten times or more. J is TRBJ2-7 and V is TRBV20-1; TRBD1 agrees at 9 bases. V gave up 3 bases and J gave up 2 bases; unmatched junction bases: 8. The CDR3 length is 15 residues. Germline V gene data show CDR1 as DFQATT and CDR2 as SNEGSKA (reference sequence). The CDR3 DNA reads TGCAGTGCTAGGTCCGGGACAGGGCGTACCTACGAGCAGTACTTC. Encoded protein: CSARSGTGRTYEQYF.

This chain connects TRBV7-2 to TRBJ1-6; no definite D call. The CDR3 consists of 14 residues. Germline-derived CDR1 and CDR2 are SGHTA and FQGNSA. Deletions cut 1 base from V and 10 bases from J, with 11 bases between. The chain's CDR3 is CASSLVVGESPLHF. The CDR3 DNA reads TGTGCCAGCAGCTTAGTAGTCGGGGAGTCACCCCTCCACTTT.

This clonotype was counted only a few times. V and J are TRBV12-3 or TRBV12-4 and TRBJ1-3; D ambiguous. With 6 bases removed from V and 0 bases from J, the gap between germline ends came to 9 bases. The CDR3 spans 14 residues. CDR3 amino acids: CASREVSSGNTIYF. CDR3 in DNA: TGTGCCAGCAGGGAGGTCTCCTCTGGAAACACCATATATTTT.

Only a few counts were recorded for this clonotype. This chain connects TRBV27 to TRBJ1-2, with TRBD1 matching 7 bases. The CDR3 spans 17 residues. From germline, CDR1 is MNHEY and CDR2 SMNVEV (reference sequence). The ends lost 6 bases at V and 4 bases at J; junction bases unmatched: 17. CDR3 residues: CASSLRYDRVRGYGYTF. The CDR3, as DNA: TGTGCCAGCAGCCTTAGGTACGACAGGGTACGGGGCTATGGCTACACCTTC.

The chain uses TRBV9 and TRBJ1-1, with 8 bases identical to TRBD1. The CDR3 spans 17 residues. Germline CDR1 SGDLS, CDR2 YYNGEE. V lost 0 bases and J lost 1; bases outside the gene matches: 8. The CDR3 DNA sequence: TGTGCCAGCAGCGTAGGTGCCGCCGGGACAGGGAACACTGAAGCTTTCTTT. Translating gives CASSVGAAGTGNTEAFF. The full variable domain, completed using reference TRBV9 and TRBJ1-1, is DSGVTQTPKHLITATGQRVTLRCSPRSGDLSVYWYQQSLDQGLQFLIQYYNGEERAKGNILERFSAQQFPDLHSELNLSSLELGDSALYFCASSVGAAGTGNTEAFFGQGTRLTVV.

This clonotype was detected many times. The genes are TRBV7-8 and TRBJ2-1, with TRBD1 matching over 7 bases. Trimming cost V 0 bases and J 7 bases; bases outside gene matches: 3. Germline V CDR1 and CDR2: SGHVS, FQNEAQ. The CDR3 covers 14 residues. CDR3 residues: CASSLAPGGNEQFF. CDR3 coding DNA: TGTGCCAGCAGCTTAGCGCCAGGGGGAAATGAGCAGTTCTTC.

This clonotype occurred a few times. The chain uses TRBV10-3 and TRBJ2-2; D might be TRBD1 (5 bases). V lost 11 bases to trimming and J lost 6 bases, with 19 bases between them. Germline loops: CDR1 ENHRY, CDR2 SYGVKD. The CDR3 runs 14 residues. The CDR3 region is CASMDTASPGELFF. DNA of the CDR3: TGTGCCTCCATGGACACGGCGTCTCCCGGGGAGCTGTTTTTT.